This entry features one T cell receptor (beta chain) sequence. No antigen is known for it. Base qualities are not at hand, and no much larger clone is one base apart. The data derive from a study of T cells and copy number aberrations in small-cell lung cancer (dated by TCRdb to the early 2020s). Background on the whole study: To relate T cell metrics to mutations and copy number aberrations, the same tumor regions underwent both TCR repertoire sequencing and whole-exome sequencing. Tumor TCR data existed for approximately 18 patients, while 14 patients had TCR data covering both tumor and normal tissue.

TCR-beta CDR3 regions were amplified from genomic DNA with the immunoSEQ hsTCRB Kit using multiplexed V- and J-gene primers. Unique DNA barcodes were added in a second PCR, and the samples were pooled together with one negative control and one positive control. An Illumina MiSeq running a 150-cycle paired-end protocol was used to sequence the pooled TCR-beta libraries. Regarding the original processing steps: Adaptive Biotechnologies processed the raw sequencing data into a report containing normalized, annotated TCR-beta repertoires. T-cell density was calculated by normalizing TCR-beta templates to usable DNA, with usable DNA estimated through amplification of housekeeping genes. Richness was defined as the count of unique rearrangements, and clonality was defined as 1 minus Pielou's evenness. The clones in this table, taken by TCRdb from immuneACCESS, are in-frame only. Not every clone is retained; where verified, under half of the shortfall comes from an unresolved V gene, and the cause of the rest is unknown. The D gene and trimming were derived from the DNA, and the V and J assignments and clone size from that table. This sample gives approximately 6,600 clones in total; roughly 76% of them show up just once. Around a tenth of the sample comes from the top ten.

The V end loses 5 bases and the J end loses 7 bases, and a stretch of 14 bases separates them. The CDR3 covers 13 residues, taking in both the cysteine and the phenylalanine. The DNA shown is the 39-base CDR3, in frame from base 1. CDR1 GTSNPN and CDR2 SVGIG are derived from the germline V gene (reference sequence). Patients with limited-stage small-cell lung cancer who underwent surgical resection in Hangzhou, China, between about 2007 and 2021 were included as donors. Every donor went straight to surgery with no preoperative chemotherapy or radiotherapy, and no donor was given immunotherapy either before or after surgery. All 19 patients in the sequenced cohort were smokers or heavy second-hand smokers. Adjacent normal lung tissue was taken at least 2 cm away from the tumor margin, and two pathologists confirmed morphologically that the tissue was free of malignant cells. Multi-region TCR-beta sequencing of resected limited-stage small-cell lung cancers and of tumor-adjacent lung tissue was performed to characterize T cell repertoire heterogeneity. The AllPrep DNA/RNA FFPE Kit (Qiagen) was used to extract genomic DNA from the FFPE tissue.

General conclusions and limits of the study: The study was limited by a small sample size because surgical resection is uncommon in small-cell lung cancer, and the findings require validation. Tumors had lower T-cell density, richness and clonality than adjacent lung tissue, but the difference in density was not significant. All specimens were formalin-fixed paraffin-embedded tissue, which is known to introduce sequencing artifacts.

The clonotype originates from a woman between 70 and 85 years old with small cell lung cancer. Some clones in this sample may be carry-over from other donors' samples. The chain uses TRBV30 and TRBJ1-4, with the D segment identity uncertain. Specimen: normal tissue next to the tumor. DNA sequence: TGTGCCTGGGCTGCCGCTAGCGGTGAAAAACTGTTTTTT. It encodes CAWAAASGEKLFF.